This T cell receptor (beta chain) stems from a study of neurological immune-mediated disorders. cDNA synthesis was performed by 5'RACE with 10-nucleotide random UMIs. TCRdb independently ran MiXCR on the 5' RACE reads; one entry per CDR3 protein. The sample consists of about 70,000 distinct CDR3 sequences, about 5.2% of them appearing once. This clonotype was found many times. The germline V gene has CDR1 SGHRS and CDR2 YFSETQ. V shed 4 bases and J 4 bases; nucleotides not matched to a gene: 3. The CDR3 is made up of 14 amino acids. The specimen was PBMCs. V is TRBV5-1 and J is TRBJ2-3; 10 bases map to TRBD2. The clonotype originates from a human donor with multiple sclerosis. The donor label of this sample is uncertain. In nucleotides, the CDR3 is TGCGCCAGCAGCCGAAGCGGGGGGGCAGATACGCAGTATTTT. This translates into CASSRSGGADTQYF.